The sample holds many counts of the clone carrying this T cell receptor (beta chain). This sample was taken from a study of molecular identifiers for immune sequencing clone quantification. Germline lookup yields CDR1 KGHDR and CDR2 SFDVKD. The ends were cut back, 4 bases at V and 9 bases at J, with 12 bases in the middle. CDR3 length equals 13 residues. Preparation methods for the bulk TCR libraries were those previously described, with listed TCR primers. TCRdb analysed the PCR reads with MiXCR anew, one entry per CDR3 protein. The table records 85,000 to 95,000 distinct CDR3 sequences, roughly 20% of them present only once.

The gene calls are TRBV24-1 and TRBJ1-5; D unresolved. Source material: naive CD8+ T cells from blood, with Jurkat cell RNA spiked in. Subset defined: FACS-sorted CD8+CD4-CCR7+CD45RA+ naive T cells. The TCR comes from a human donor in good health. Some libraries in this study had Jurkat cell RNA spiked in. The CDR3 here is CATSDRPGGPQHF. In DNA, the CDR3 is TGTGCCACCAGTGACCGTCCAGGCGGGCCCCAGCATTTT.